A single sample gave rise to the 22 T cell receptor beta chains below, sequenced in a study of control samples from healthy donors and cancer patients. Sequenced by immunoSEQ multiplex PCR; TCRdb stores in-frame clones only, minus some. The table lists roughly 130,000 clones, around nine tenths of them singletons. The sample taken for sequencing was blood. The receptor set was obtained from a man aged 50-59 years in good health.

This clone was found once. CDR3 residues: CASRERAGGTNEQFF. CDR3 nucleotides: TGTGCCAGCAGGGAGAGGGCGGGGGGGACCAATGAGCAGTTCTTC. The gene calls are TRBV27 and TRBJ2-1, with TRBD2 matching 9 bases. The CDR3 covers 15 residues. The germline V gene has CDR1 MNHEY and CDR2 SMNVEV (reference sequence). Trimming cost V 6 bases and J 6 bases; bases outside gene matches: 9.

This clone was observed a single time. The J gene is TRBJ2-1, the V gene TRBV28; D is undetermined. From germline, CDR1 is MDHEN and CDR2 SYDVKM. Trimming removed 7 bases at V and 5 bases at J, with 18 bases between. This CDR3 is 15 amino acids long. CDR3 residues: CASTSGSLPNNEQFF. The CDR3 DNA is TGTGCCAGCACCTCTGGGTCCCTACCGAACAATGAGCAGTTCTTC.

The chain uses TRBV10-1 and TRBJ2-7, with 7 positions matching TRBD2. Trimming at V came to 7 bases and at J to 0 bases, leaving 15 bases not matched to a gene. The CDR3 is 17 residues long. CDR1 WNHNN and CDR2 SYGVQD come from the germline V gene (reference sequence). CDR3 coding DNA: TGCGCCAGCAAGAATCCGAGACGGGAGGTGAGCTCCTACGAGCAGTACTTC. Its protein is CASKNPRREVSSYEQYF.

The chain links TRBV5-1 to TRBJ2-3; 8 bases match TRBD1. The germline V gene encodes CDR1 SGHRS and CDR2 YFSETQ. This CDR3 is 15 amino acids long. V shed 5 bases and J 3 bases; nucleotides not matched to a gene: 8. CDR3: CASRSRDRQTDTQYF. The DNA of the CDR3 is TGCGCCAGCAGGTCCCGGGACAGGCAGACAGATACGCAGTATTTT.

The chain recombines TRBV11-2 with TRBJ2-1, with D maybe TRBD2 (6 bases). Per the germline V gene, CDR1 is SGHAT and CDR2 is FQNNGV. The V end lost 1 base, the J end lost 8 bases, and 12 bases lay between the germline ends. The CDR3 spans 14 residues. CDR3 DNA: TGTGCCAGCAGCTTAGTGATGGGGGGTCATGAGCAGTTCTTC. As protein: CASSLVMGGHEQFF.

The chain recombines TRBV6-4 with TRBJ2-2, with 7 bases lining up with TRBD1. Trimming removed 2 bases from V and 3 bases from J; junction bases left unmatched: 15. CDR1 and CDR2 (germline): MRHNA, SNTAGT. The CDR3 runs to 19 residues. The CDR3 sequence is CASSDGSLLSGGHTGELFF. In DNA, the CDR3 is TGTGCCAGCAGTGACGGGTCCCTCCTCTCAGGGGGACACACCGGGGAGCTGTTTTTT.

The sample holds one count of this clone. The chain is built from TRBV5-6 and TRBJ2-3; D unresolved. V lost 1 base and J lost 10, with 7 bases in between. The germline gives CDR1 SGHDT, CDR2 YYEEEE. The CDR3 spans 11 residues. CDR3 in amino acids: CASSLYEAQYF. The CDR3 DNA sequence: TGTGCCAGCAGCTTGTACGAGGCGCAGTATTTT.

CDR3 sequence (DNA): TGTGCCAGCAGCTTAGGCGCGGAGACCCAGTACTTC. Its protein product is CASSLGAETQYF. The chain couples TRBV7-9 to TRBJ2-5; D uncertain. The V gene lost 1 base and the J gene lost 5 bases, with 5 bases spanning the gap. This CDR3 spans 12 amino acids. CDR1 and CDR2 from the germline V gene are SEHNR and FQNEAQ (reference sequence).

This clone was detected a few times. The chain is built from TRBV6-1 and TRBJ1-1; no definite D call. Germline V gene lookup returns CDR1 MNHNS and CDR2 SASEGT. CDR3 length: 11 residues. V dropped 2 bases and J dropped 7 bases, with 5 bases sitting between them. The CDR3: CASSEYSEAFF. The CDR3 bases are TGTGCCAGCAGTGAATACAGTGAAGCTTTCTTT.

About this clone: A junction boundary mismatches the germline segment, possibly from a read error. This chain connects TRBV24-1 to TRBJ1-5, with D hard to call. CDR3 size: 14 residues. Germline CDR1 reads KGHDR; CDR2 reads SFDVKD. CDR3 amino acids: CATGDLDSNQPQHF. CDR3 coding DNA: TGTGCCACCGGTGATCTTGACAGCAATCAGCCCCAGCATTTT.

This sequence joins TRBV5-6 and TRBJ2-1; the D is unclear. Germline V gene sequence: CDR1 SGHDT, CDR2 YYEEEE. Trimming took 1 base from V and 9 from J, leaving 14 bases between them. The CDR3 is 14 residues long. CDR3 sequence: CASSLYSRLGEQFF. The CDR3 coding sequence is TGTGCCAGCAGCTTGTATAGTCGGCTCGGTGAGCAGTTCTTC.

The chain employs TRBV2 and TRBJ1-1, with D uncertain. The V gene's germline CDR1 is SNHLY and CDR2 FYNNEI. This CDR3 is built from 12 residues. The ends were cut back, 4 bases at V and 5 bases at J, with 8 bases in the middle. The CDR3 reads CASSVDGTEAFF. CDR3 nucleotide sequence: TGTGCCAGCAGTGTGGATGGGACTGAAGCTTTCTTT.

Note on this clone: Mismatch with germline at one junction end may stem from a read error. The chain joins TRBV7-7 to TRBJ2-1; possibly TRBD1 for D (5 bases). Germline assignment: CDR1 SSHAT and CDR2 FNYEAQ (reference sequence). The CDR3 spans 13 residues. CDR3 sequence (DNA): TGTGCTAGCAGCTCACTACAGGTTGGGGAGCAGTTCTTC. It encodes CASSSLQVGEQFF.

The sample holds one count of this clone. The V and J genes are TRBV12-3 or TRBV12-4 and TRBJ2-7; TRBD2 matches 7 bases. The CDR3 totals 12 residues. Germline trimming cut 8 bases from V and 3 bases from J; bases unmatched to any gene: 4. CDR3: CASGREGYEQYF. The CDR3 DNA follows: TGTGCCAGCGGCAGGGAGGGCTACGAGCAGTACTTC.

The rearrangement uses TRBV28 and TRBJ1-1, with D possibly TRBD1 on 6 matching bases. CDR3 length equals 14 residues. V lost 3 bases and J 4 bases, leaving 12 bases between the germline ends. Germline V gene sequence: CDR1 MDHEN, CDR2 SYDVKM. The CDR3 sequence is CASSLGGQSTEAFF. The CDR3 region has the DNA TGTGCCAGCAGTTTGGGCGGACAGTCCACTGAAGCTTTCTTT.

This clone was seen more than once but under ten times. The chain links TRBV3-1 (or the pseudogene TRBV3-2) to TRBJ2-5, with D maybe TRBD2 (5 bases). Trimming stripped 4 bases from V and 5 bases from J, with 8 bases between. Germline V gene data show CDR1 as LGHDT and CDR2 as YNNKEL (reference sequence). This CDR3 contains 12 residues. The chain's CDR3 is CASSLRGETQYF. The CDR3 DNA sequence: TGTGCCAGCAGCCTTCGCGGGGAGACCCAGTACTTC.

The genes are TRBV25-1 and TRBJ2-5; 12 bases are shared with TRBD2. The CDR3 runs to 13 residues. J was trimmed by 5 bases and V by 7 bases; bases with no gene match: 2. The germline V gene has CDR1 MGHDK and CDR2 SYGVNS. The CDR3 region is CASTSGGAETQYF. In nucleotides, the CDR3 is TGTGCCAGCACTAGCGGGGGGGCCGAGACCCAGTACTTC.

The chain joins TRBV30 to TRBJ1-2, with D unclear. V lost 0 bases and J lost 6, with 8 bases in between. CDR3 length: 12 amino acids. Germline CDR1 and CDR2: GTSNPN and SVGIG (reference sequence). CDR3 in DNA: TGTGCCTGGAGTGTACTTGGGAATGGCTACACCTTC. It encodes CAWSVLGNGYTF.

The chain joins TRBV7-2 to TRBJ1-4, with D uncertain. Trimming shortened V by 2 bases and J by 3 bases, and 13 bases separated the two germline ends. Germline assignment: CDR1 SGHTA and CDR2 FQGNSA. The CDR3 sequence is 16 residues long. The CDR3 spells CASSLISGWSNEKLFF. CDR3 DNA: TGTGCCAGCAGCTTAATCTCGGGGTGGTCTAATGAAAAACTGTTTTTT.

V gene TRBV2 combines with J gene TRBJ2-3; D remains ambiguous. The CDR3 totals 17 residues. Trimming cost V 3 bases and J 0 bases, with 16 bases left between them. Germline V lookup: CDR1 SNHLY, CDR2 FYNNEI. The CDR3 DNA reads TGTGCCAGCAGTGACTTTTATGCGGCTTCGAGCACAGATACGCAGTATTTT. Translated, it gives CASSDFYAASSTDTQYF.

The J gene is TRBJ2-7, the V gene TRBV4-1; tentatively, D is TRBD2 (6 bases). Germline V gene sequence: CDR1 MGHRA, CDR2 YSYEKL. The CDR3 has 15 amino acids. The V and J ends lost 1 base and 4 bases respectively, with 14 bases between them. CDR3 in amino acids: CASSQGHGGSYEQYF. CDR3 DNA: TGCGCCAGCAGCCAAGGGCATGGAGGGAGTTACGAGCAGTACTTC.

The rearrangement links TRBV5-1 to TRBJ2-5; D possibly corresponds to TRBD1 (6 bases). The ends were cut back, 4 bases at V and 2 bases at J, with 12 bases in the middle. The germline gives CDR1 SGHRS, CDR2 YFSETQ. This CDR3 is built from 14 residues. The CDR3 nucleotides are TGCGCCAGCAGCCCCAGGACAGCGCAAGAGACCCAGTACTTC. It yields the protein CASSPRTAQETQYF.